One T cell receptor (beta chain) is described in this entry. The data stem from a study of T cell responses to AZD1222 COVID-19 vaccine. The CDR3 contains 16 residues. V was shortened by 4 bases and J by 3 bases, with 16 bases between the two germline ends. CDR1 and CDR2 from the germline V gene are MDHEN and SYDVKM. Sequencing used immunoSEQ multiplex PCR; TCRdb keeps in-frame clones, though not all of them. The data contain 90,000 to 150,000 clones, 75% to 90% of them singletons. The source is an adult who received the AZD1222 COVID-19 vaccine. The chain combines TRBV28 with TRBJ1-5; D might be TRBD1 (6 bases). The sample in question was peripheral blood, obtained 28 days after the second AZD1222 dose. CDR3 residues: CASSSLTGPINQPQHF. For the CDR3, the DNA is TGTGCCAGCAGTTCCTTGACAGGCCCGATCAATCAGCCCCAGCATTTT.